Below, 19 T cell receptor beta chains from the same sample are listed, as sequenced in a study of cytomegalovirus exposure and HLA in healthy donors. The PCR was carried out with 60 Vbeta primers and 13 Jbeta primers. TCRdb's copy holds only in-frame clones and misses some; the assay was immunoSEQ multiplex PCR. The sample has more than 90,000 clones, about 66% seen once. Sequenced material: PBMCs. These receptors were taken from a boy aged 5 to 17 in good health and CMV-seropositive.

This rearrangement joins TRBV6-1 to TRBJ1-2; weak D call: TRBD1 (5 bases). Per germline, CDR1 MNHNS and CDR2 SASEGT. Trimming removed 8 bases at V and 0 bases at J, with 13 bases between. The CDR3 contains 14 residues. CDR3 nucleotides: TGTGCCAGCCGCCTGGGGGGGTCTAACTATGGCTACACCTTC. It encodes CASRLGGSNYGYTF.

CDR3 in amino acids: CASSFFVDPGQAYEQYF. The CDR3 coding sequence is TGTGCCAGCAGTTTTTTCGTCGATCCGGGACAGGCCTACGAGCAGTACTTC. J is TRBJ2-7 and V is TRBV27, with 8 bases aligning to TRBD1. CDR3 length: 17 residues. Per the germline V gene, CDR1 is MNHEY and CDR2 is SMNVEV (reference sequence). Losses at the gene ends were 3 bases for V and 2 bases for J; bases not matched to a gene: 12.

The genes are TRBV6-6 and TRBJ1-1; a possible D gene is TRBD1 (5 bases). Germline V gives CDR1 MNHNY, CDR2 SVGAGI (reference sequence). CDR3 length: 16 amino acids. V lost 0 bases to trimming and J lost 2 bases, with 13 bases between them. CDR3 loop: CASSYSPGGINTEAFF. CDR3 coding DNA: TGTGCCAGCAGTTACTCTCCCGGGGGGATAAACACTGAAGCTTTCTTT.

The V and J genes are TRBV9 and TRBJ1-2; TRBD1 is a possible D gene (5 bases). The germline gives CDR1 SGDLS, CDR2 YYNGEE. V was trimmed by 0 bases and J by 8 bases, leaving 8 bases between them. The CDR3 consists of 12 residues. The CDR3 DNA reads TGTGCCAGCAGCGTAGGGCAGGGAGGCTACACCTTC. Translation: CASSVGQGGYTF.

V is TRBV6-5 and J is TRBJ2-2, with D uncertain. CDR1 and CDR2 (germline): MNHEY, SVGAGI. The CDR3 sequence is 14 residues long. V was trimmed by 0 bases and J by 3 bases, leaving 5 bases between them. Here the CDR3 reads CASSYSPDTGELFF. The CDR3 nucleotides read TGTGCCAGCAGTTACTCGCCAGACACCGGGGAGCTGTTTTTT.

The chain recombines TRBV6-1 with TRBJ2-3; TRBD2 agrees at 8 bases. The CDR3 contains 15 residues. Trimming took 6 bases from V and 6 from J; bases not matched to a gene: 11. Germline V CDR1 and CDR2: MNHNS, SASEGT. This CDR3 reads CASRLLAGSGDTQYF. The DNA for the CDR3 is TGTGCCAGCAGACTGTTAGCGGGGTCAGGTGATACGCAGTATTTT.

J is TRBJ2-7 and V is TRBV25-1; TRBD1 matches 7 bases. Trimming took 8 bases from V and 3 from J; bases not matched to a gene: 7. The germline CDR1 and CDR2 sequences are MGHDK and SYGVNS. The CDR3 runs to 13 residues. In DNA, the CDR3 is TGTGCCAGCCAGAGAGACAGGGTCTACGAGCAGTACTTC. Amino acid sequence: CASQRDRVYEQYF.

This clone was recorded once. V usage is TRBV7-3 and J usage is TRBJ1-2; 7 nucleotides align to TRBD1. CDR3 length: 13 residues. Trimming took 5 bases from V and 8 from J; bases not matched to a gene: 8. The germline gives CDR1 SGHTA, CDR2 FQGTGA. The CDR3 bases are TGTGCCAGCAGCACGTCGACAGGGAAAGGCTACACCTTC. Its translation: CASSTSTGKGYTF. Complete variable domain (other parts from reference TRBV7-3 and TRBJ1-2): GAGVSQTPSNKVTEKGKYVELRCDPISGHTALYWYRQSLGQGPEFLIYFQGTGAADDSGLPNDRFFAVRPEGSVSTLKIQRTERGDSAVYLCASSTSTGKGYTFGSGTRLTVV.

This clone has just a few counts. The junction shows a germline mismatch at one end, possibly a read error. The rearrangement joins TRBV7-9 to TRBJ2-3; 8 nucleotides align to TRBD2. The germline CDR1 and CDR2 sequences are SEHNR and FQNEAQ (reference sequence). The CDR3 covers 18 residues. CDR3 in amino acids: CSSSLGSGGPSSTDTQYF. CDR3 DNA: TGTTCCAGCAGCTTGGGGAGCGGGGGCCCATCTAGCACAGATACGCAGTATTTT.

V usage is TRBV7-9 and J usage is TRBJ2-1; 7 bases line up with TRBD2. V was pared by 7 bases and J by 0 bases, with 9 bases of the junction left unmatched. The CDR3 is 16 residues long. Germline CDR1 and CDR2: SEHNR and FQNEAQ (reference sequence). In DNA form, the CDR3 reads TGTGCCAGCACCGGGGAGGGCCGAAGCTCCTACAATGAGCAGTTCTTC. It translates to CASTGEGRSSYNEQFF. The full variable domain, completed using reference TRBV7-9 and TRBJ2-1, is DTGVSQNPRHKITKRGQNVTFRCDPISEHNRLYWYRQTLGQGPEFLTYFQNEAQLEKSRLLSDRFSAERPKGSFSTLEIQRTEQGDSAMYLCASTGEGRSSYNEQFFGPGTRLTVL.

This chain joins TRBV5-6 and TRBJ1-4; TRBD1 is a possible D gene (5 bases). The CDR3 totals 16 residues. CDR1 and CDR2 (germline): SGHDT, YYEEEE. Trimming removed 3 bases at V and 8 bases at J, with 20 bases between. The CDR3 spells CASSWKSGTANEKLFF. In nucleotides, the CDR3 is TGTGCCAGCAGCTGGAAATCGGGGACTGCAAACGAAAAACTGTTTTTT.

This chain uses TRBV9 with TRBJ2-3; no reliable D call. V was clipped by 3 bases and J by 0 bases, with 5 bases between them. Germline lookup yields CDR1 SGDLS and CDR2 YYNGEE. The CDR3 has 13 amino acids. The DNA for the CDR3 is TGTGCCAGCAGCGGGCCAAGCACAGATACGCAGTATTTT. Amino acid sequence: CASSGPSTDTQYF.

This clone was counted a few times. The chain recombines TRBV11-2 with TRBJ2-1, with TRBD2 matching 9 bases. Germline CDR1 SGHAT, CDR2 FQNNGV. This CDR3 region has 14 residues. The V and J ends lost 5 bases and 6 bases, in that order; junction bases with no gene match: 5. For the CDR3, the DNA is TGTGCCAGCAGCGCGGGGGGGCCCCTCAATGAGCAGTTCTTC. Encoded protein: CASSAGGPLNEQFF.

This chain uses TRBV27 with TRBJ2-6, with D possibly being TRBD2 (6 bases). This CDR3 is 18 amino acids long. The V end lost 3 bases, the J end lost 0 bases, and 15 bases lay between the germline ends. Germline lookup yields CDR1 MNHEY and CDR2 SMNVEV (reference sequence). CDR3 coding DNA: TGTGCCAGCAGTTTCTTCGCCGGAGGGGTCTCTGGGGCCAACGTCCTGACTTTC. The encoded protein is CASSFFAGGVSGANVLTF. The full variable domain, in which reference TRBV27 and TRBJ2-6 provide the parts outside the CDR3, is EAQVTQNPRYLITVTGKKLTVTCSQNMNHEYMSWYRQDPGLGLRQIYYSMNVEVTDKGDVPEGYKVSRKEKRNFPLILESPSPNQTSLYFCASSFFAGGVSGANVLTFGAGSRLTVL.

The chain couples TRBV4-3 to TRBJ2-3, with 8 nucleotides matching TRBD2. The CDR3 is 16 residues long. The V segment lost 4 bases and the J segment 0 bases; nucleotides outside the gene matches: 6. The germline CDR1 and CDR2 sequences are LGHNA and YSLEER. This CDR3 reads CASSPRASGSTDTQYF. Here the CDR3 DNA reads TGCGCCAGCAGCCCGAGGGCTAGCGGGAGCACAGATACGCAGTATTTT.

The gene calls are TRBV6-5 and TRBJ2-7, with D unresolved. The CDR3 runs to 14 residues. Trimming took off 4 bases at V and 9 bases at J, with 19 bases between the two ends. CDR1 and CDR2 (germline): MNHEY, SVGAGI. The CDR3 here is CASSSPGLPDRQYF. CDR3 nucleotide sequence: TGTGCCAGCAGTTCTCCTGGGCTTCCAGATCGGCAGTACTTC.

This clone was observed a few times. V usage is TRBV5-1 and J usage is TRBJ2-7; possibly TRBD2 for D (5 bases). This CDR3 spans 16 amino acids. Germline CDR1 and CDR2: SGHRS and YFSETQ. Trimming removed 0 bases from V and 3 bases from J, with 16 bases in between. The CDR3 loop is CASSLAISGLDYEQYF. DNA of the CDR3: TGCGCCAGCAGCTTGGCCATAAGCGGTTTAGACTACGAGCAGTACTTC.

This sequence joins TRBV11-3 and TRBJ2-1, with 12 bases lining up with TRBD2. Germline V gene data show CDR1 as SGHNT and CDR2 as YENEEA. The CDR3 totals 14 residues. The V and J ends lost 2 bases and 12 bases, in that order; junction bases with no gene match: 5. The CDR3 region is CASSLSTSGGVQFF. The CDR3 DNA reads as TGTGCCAGCAGCTTATCGACTAGCGGGGGAGTGCAGTTCTTC.

V gene TRBV5-4 combines with J gene TRBJ1-3; 8 bases line up with TRBD1. Germline V CDR1 and CDR2: SGHNT, YYREEE (reference sequence). Trimming cost V 5 bases and J 3 bases; bases outside gene matches: 4. The CDR3 is made up of 14 amino acids. The CDR3 DNA reads TGTGCCAGCAGTCACGACAGGGGTGGAAACACCATATATTTT. Its protein product is CASSHDRGGNTIYF.